The 14 T cell receptor beta chains below all came from one sample that was sequenced in a study of blood T cell repertoires in COVID-19. Using immunoSEQ multiplex PCR, the repertoire was profiled, and TCRdb retains in-frame clones only, with some absent. The sample shows roughly 240,000 clones, 86% of them seen only once. Material for sequencing was peripheral blood. Source of these receptors: a man in his late teens or twenties with active or convalescent COVID-19.

V and J are TRBV24-1 and TRBJ1-1; 7 bases fit TRBD1. Germline CDR1 KGHDR, CDR2 SFDVKD. CDR3 length: 13 residues. V lost 9 bases to trimming and J lost 4 bases; unmatched junction nucleotides: 7. CDR3 nucleotide sequence: TGTGCCACCTCCCGGGACAGAGGCACTGAAGCTTTCTTT. Amino acid sequence: CATSRDRGTEAFF.

V gene TRBV2 combines with J gene TRBJ2-3; tentative D call: TRBD1 (5 bases). There are 14 residues in the CDR3. Per the germline V gene, CDR1 is SNHLY and CDR2 is FYNNEI. With 8 bases removed from V and 0 bases from J, the gap between germline ends came to 12 bases. As DNA, the CDR3 is TGTGCCAGCGAAGGGAAGGGGAGCACAGATACGCAGTATTTT. This gives the protein CASEGKGSTDTQYF. The full variable domain, its missing parts supplied by reference TRBV2 and TRBJ2-3, is EPEVTQTPSHQVTQMGQEVILRCVPISNHLYFYWYRQILGQKVEFLVSFYNNEISEKSEIFDDQFSVERPDGSNFTLKIRSTKLEDSAMYFCASEGKGSTDTQYFGPGTRLTVL.

This clone appeared a single time. CDR3 coding DNA: TGTGCCAGCAGCTTAGATCCCTCGGGGGAAAACATTCAGTACTTC. Translation gives CASSLDPSGENIQYF. The chain employs TRBV7-2 and TRBJ2-4; D is perhaps TRBD2 (6 bases). V shed 1 base and J shed 5 bases, with 12 bases lying between them. Per the germline V gene, CDR1 is SGHTA and CDR2 is FQGNSA. The CDR3 covers 15 residues.

This clone was seen a few times. This chain joins TRBV6-5 and TRBJ1-2; 11 nucleotides match TRBD1. V shed 6 bases and J 8 bases; nucleotides not matched to a gene: 2. Per the germline V gene, CDR1 is MNHEY and CDR2 is SVGAGI. The CDR3 sequence is 12 residues long. The DNA for the CDR3 is TGTGCCAGCAGAGGGACAGGGGGAGGCTACACCTTC. Translated: CASRGTGGGYTF.

The gene calls are TRBV19 and TRBJ2-7; D is undetermined. CDR3 size: 13 residues. V dropped 0 bases and J dropped 6 bases, with 9 bases sitting between them. Germline CDR1 is LNHDA and CDR2 is SQIVND (reference sequence). The CDR3 sequence: CASSIERLGEQYF. The CDR3 DNA is TGTGCCAGTAGTATAGAGAGGTTGGGCGAGCAGTACTTC.

This sequence joins TRBV11-3 and TRBJ2-1; D gene uncertain. The CDR3 has 18 amino acids. V was shortened by 0 bases and J by 0 bases, with 15 bases between the two germline ends. CDR1 SGHNT and CDR2 YENEEA come from the germline V gene. The CDR3 bases are TGTGCCAGCAGCTTAGACGGCCTATCTACAGACTCCTACAATGAGCAGTTCTTC. It encodes CASSLDGLSTDSYNEQFF.

The rearrangement links TRBV15 to TRBJ1-4, with TRBD1 as a possible D gene (6 bases). V lost 2 bases, J lost 8 bases, and 15 bases lay in between. CDR3 size: 15 residues. The germline V gene encodes CDR1 LNHNV and CDR2 YYDKDF (reference sequence). The CDR3 sequence is CATSRLQGPGEKLFF. The CDR3 coding sequence is TGTGCCACCAGCAGATTACAGGGACCGGGGGAAAAACTGTTTTTT.

This clone was seen only a few times. The J gene is TRBJ2-7, the V gene TRBV5-1; D might be TRBD1 (6 bases). Trimming cost V 0 bases and J 3 bases, with 10 bases left between them. The germline V gene has CDR1 SGHRS and CDR2 YFSETQ. CDR3 length equals 14 residues. The CDR3 is CASSLGQDYYEQYF. CDR3 coding DNA: TGCGCCAGCAGCTTGGGACAGGATTACTACGAGCAGTACTTC.

Of note for this clone: This CDR3 is also generated by other DNA sequences in the sample. The chain joins TRBV29-1 to TRBJ2-3, with 9 bases aligning to TRBD2. With V trimmed by 2 bases and J by 0 bases, 0 bases remained unmatched. Germline values: CDR1 SQVTM, CDR2 ANQGSEA. This CDR3 region has 14 residues. CDR3 residues: CSVELAGSTDTQYF. In DNA form, the CDR3 reads TGCAGCGTTGAACTAGCGGGGAGCACAGATACGCAGTATTTT.

The chain combines TRBV18 with TRBJ2-3; D perhaps matches TRBD2 (5 bases). Per germline, CDR1 KGHSH and CDR2 LQKENI. Trimming stripped 0 bases from V and 0 bases from J, with 16 bases between. The CDR3 consists of 18 residues. DNA for the CDR3: TGTGCCAGCTCACCACCGACTATGGGGAGTGCTAGCACAGATACGCAGTATTTT. This sequence encodes CASSPPTMGSASTDTQYF. The complete variable domain, with remaining parts taken from reference TRBV18 and TRBJ2-3, reads NAGVMQNPRHLVRRRGQEARLRCSPMKGHSHVYWYRQLPEEGLKFMVYLQKENIIDESGMPKERFSAEFPKEGPSILRIQQVVRGDSAAYFCASSPPTMGSASTDTQYFGPGTRLTVL.

This chain joins TRBV24-1 and TRBJ2-1; 13 bases fit TRBD2. Germline V CDR1 and CDR2: KGHDR, SFDVKD. This CDR3 spans 17 amino acids. V trimming: 3 bases; J trimming: 8 bases; junction bases outside the gene matches: 9. CDR3 in DNA: TGTGCCACCAGTGATCAATCGGGACTAGCGGGAAAGGATGAGCAGTTCTTC. Its translation: CATSDQSGLAGKDEQFF.

The chain is built from TRBV9 and TRBJ1-4; 9 nucleotides agree with TRBD1. Germline CDR1 and CDR2: SGDLS and YYNGEE. This CDR3 spans 16 amino acids. The V segment lost 4 bases and the J segment 8 bases; nucleotides outside the gene matches: 12. CDR3 bases: TGTGCCAGCAGCTCCACACCACAGGGGGCGCGGGAAAAACTGTTTTTT. Amino acids: CASSSTPQGAREKLFF.

This clone was seen more than once but under ten times. V gene TRBV25-1 combines with J gene TRBJ1-4, with 9 bases fitting TRBD1. The CDR3 length is 13 residues. The V and J ends lost 6 bases and 8 bases, in that order; junction bases with no gene match: 4. Germline V gives CDR1 MGHDK, CDR2 SYGVNS. The CDR3 nucleotides read TGTGCCAGCAGGGTCACAGGGGGCGAAAAACTGTTTTTT. Protein: CASRVTGGEKLFF.

The genes are TRBV28 and TRBJ2-2, with D possibly matching TRBD2 (5 bases). V lost 6 bases and J lost 3, with 17 bases in between. This CDR3 has 16 amino acids. In germline, CDR1 is MDHEN, CDR2 SYDVKM. CDR3 protein: CASSPGPSGDTGELFF. The CDR3 coding sequence is TGTGCCAGCAGCCCCGGACCTTCCGGGGACACCGGGGAGCTGTTTTTT.